The clone carrying this TCR beta chain was recorded a few times. Its specificity is unknown. The record originates from a study of human T cells and chemical hapten exposure. The wider study: Enrolled patients were predominantly female and had alopecia areata, totalis or universalis.

Study-wide results and caveats: Following DPC sensitization, TCRs present above 1 in 1000 frequency showed no change.

Unique molecular identifiers were affixed to discrete cDNA molecules within the library. Each CDR3 protein gets one entry after TCRdb re-called the RACE reads with MiXCR. The repertoire consists of fewer than 95,000 distinct CDR3 sequences, with approximately 10% occurring once and the leading ten covering 2% to 2.5%. The time point denotes: patch test 1, 2 weeks after DPC sensitization. Documented treatment: therapeutic diphenylcyclopropenone sensitization with weekly scalp DPC. Suited to DPC and affected by alopecia, the donors ranged from 18 to 70 years old. The CDR3 spans 15 residues. Per germline, CDR1 GTSNPN and CDR2 SVGIG (reference sequence). V was pared by 4 bases and J by 5 bases, with 12 bases of the junction left unmatched.

The V gene is TRBV30, the J gene TRBJ2-5; TRBD1 matches 8 bases. The sample in question was whole blood, obtained in connection with sensitization to the hapten diphenylcyclopropenone (DPC). The clonotype comes from a man aged 40-55 years with alopecia areata. Some clones in this sample may be carry-over from other donors' samples. The DNA for the CDR3 is TGTGCCTGGAATCATGGCGGACAGGGCGTGGAGACCCAGTACTTC. This sequence encodes CAWNHGGQGVETQYF.